This is a list of T cell receptor beta chains from one sample in a study of blood T cell repertoires in COVID-19. Assay: immunoSEQ multiplex PCR; the TCRdb copy retains only in-frame clones and omits some. Of about 310,000 clones in the sample, around 87% were seen once. Sequencing input: peripheral blood. The receptors derive from a man aged 65-85 years with acute or convalescent COVID-19. Both conserved end residues are part of each CDR3. D genes are given only for firm matches. The listing skips clone size in some rows; elsewhere it reads once, few, many or a size class.

v_call	clone_size	d_call	j_call	cdr3_aa	cdr3_nt
TRBV5-1	.	TRBD2	TRBJ2-3	CASSLGSSGGSTDTQYF	TGCGCCAGCAGCTTGGGGTCCAGCGGGGGAAGCACAGATACGCAGTATTTT
TRBV28	.	.	TRBJ1-1	CASSSSRGANTEAFF	TGTGCCAGCAGTTCATCCCGGGGGGCGAACACTGAAGCTTTCTTT
TRBV25-1	.	.	TRBJ2-3	CASTFGGRGSTDTQYF	TGTGCCAGCACCTTCGGGGGGCGGGGGAGCACAGATACGCAGTATTTT
TRBV19	few	.	TRBJ1-1	CASSRDIVMNTEAFF	TGTGCCAGTAGCAGGGACATCGTAATGAACACTGAAGCTTTCTTT
TRBV6-5	.	TRBD1	TRBJ1-6	CASSTTGGDNSPLHF	TGTGCCAGCAGTACGACAGGGGGTGATAATTCACCCCTCCACTTT
TRBV24-1	.	TRBD1	TRBJ1-5	CATSRGQNQPQHF	TGTGCCACCAGCAGGGGGCAGAATCAGCCCCAGCATTTT
TRBV7-9	.	TRBD1	TRBJ2-2	CASSLAVRQGFTGELFF	TGTGCCAGCAGCTTAGCGGTTCGACAGGGGTTCACCGGGGAGCTGTTTTTT
TRBV19	.	TRBD1	TRBJ1-6	CASSRRDREDSPLHF	TGTGCCAGTAGCCGCCGGGACAGGGAAGATTCACCCCTCCACTTT
TRBV7-3	once	.	TRBJ2-3	CASSLTGGPADTQYF	TGTGCCAGCAGCTTAACGGGGGGGCCGGCCGATACGCAGTATTTT
TRBV7-2	.	TRBD1	TRBJ2-1	CASSFRRDRAGGQFF	TGTGCCAGCAGCTTCCGAAGGGACAGGGCCGGGGGGCAGTTCTTC
TRBV7-2	.	.	TRBJ2-2	CASSQKGGTGELFF	TGTGCCAGCAGCCAAAAGGGAGGCACCGGGGAGCTGTTTTTT
TRBV7-9	.	.	TRBJ1-1	CASSLSYEAFF	TGTGCCAGCAGCTTATCTTATGAAGCTTTCTTT
TRBV30	.	.	TRBJ1-3	CAWSVRGGSGNTIYF	TGTGCCTGGAGTGTACGGGGGGGGTCTGGAAACACCATATATTTT
TRBV7-2	few	TRBD1	TRBJ1-2	CASSLGQGSTYGYTF	TGTGCCAGCAGCCTTGGACAGGGGTCTACCTATGGCTACACCTTC